The 8 T cell receptor beta chains below all came from one sample that was sequenced in a study of tumor and adjacent non-tumor tissue in lung cancer. No cell sorting was done before RNA was extracted from the tissue. Distant lung tissue was collected more than 3 cm away from the tumor edge. Three rounds of nested PCR, following a modified ARM-PCR protocol, produced the TCRbeta library. TCRdb called the multiplex PCR reads again in MiXCR, with one record for every CDR3 protein. The sample lists 60,000 to 100,000 distinct CDR3 sequences, 76% occurring once. Sequencing input: distant non-tumor lung tissue. The origin of the receptors is a man aged 65 to 85 with non-small cell lung cancer.

The chain links TRBV6-1 to TRBJ1-1; unclear D gene. The germline gives CDR1 MNHNS, CDR2 SASEGT. Trimming left V 11 bases short and J 1 base short, with 8 bases between. CDR3 length equals 11 residues. CDR3 residues: CAGTRNTEAFF. CDR3 coding DNA: TGTGCCGGCACTAGGAACACTGAAGCTTTCTTT.

For this clonotype: This clone may be a read error of a much larger clone one base away. The V and J genes are TRBV6-2 or TRBV6-3 and TRBJ1-5; D remains ambiguous. Germline lookup yields CDR1 MNHEY and CDR2 SVGEGT. This CDR3 is built from 15 residues. The CDR3 here is CASASGAVLNRPQHF. The CDR3 nucleotides are TGTGCCAGCGCTTCGGGCGCCGTTTTAAATCGGCCCCAGCATTTT.

Ten or more counts support this clonotype. The chain uses TRBV6-6 and TRBJ1-2, with 11 nucleotides matching TRBD1. Germline assignment: CDR1 MNHNY and CDR2 SVGAGI (reference sequence). The CDR3 consists of 14 residues. The V gene end was trimmed by 7 bases and the J gene end by 4 bases; junction bases not matched to a gene: 5. The CDR3 nucleotides read TGTGCCAGCACCCCGGACAGGGGGCTCTATGGCTACACCTTC. This sequence encodes CASTPDRGLYGYTF.

As concerns this clonotype: An end of the junction differs from the germline gene, which may be a read error. The CDR3 region has the DNA TGTACCAACAGTTCCGGGACAGGGGGCTCTGGGGCCAACATCCTGACTTTC. Its protein is CTNSSGTGGSGANILTF. This sequence joins TRBV6-5 and TRBJ2-6, with 12 nucleotides matching TRBD1. CDR1 and CDR2 (germline): MNHEY, SVGAGI. The CDR3 extends over 17 amino acids.

This clonotype has ten or more counts. This chain joins TRBV20-1 and TRBJ2-7; 9 nucleotides agree with TRBD1. The CDR3 loop spans 14 amino acids. The germline V gene encodes CDR1 DFQATT and CDR2 SNEGSKA (reference sequence). The junction had 6 bases not matched to a gene; V was cut back by 3 bases and J by 3 bases. Written as DNA, the CDR3 is TGCAGTGCTAGTAAGGGGACAGGGTACTACGAGCAGTACTTC. This encodes CSASKGTGYYEQYF.

The chain links TRBV30 to TRBJ2-7, with a tentative D call TRBD2 (5 bases). The CDR3 has 13 amino acids. Germline V gene sequence: CDR1 GTSNPN, CDR2 SVGIG (reference sequence). Trimming pared 3 bases from V and 1 base from J, leaving 10 bases between. The CDR3 nucleotides are TGTGCCTGGAGAGTGAGGGCGTCCTACGAGCAGTACTTC. This translates into CAWRVRASYEQYF.

Points on this clonotype: Likely a read error: the CDR3 ends without its conserved phenylalanine or tryptophan. V usage is TRBV4-1 and J usage is TRBJ2-1; 9 positions match TRBD1. The closer fit of TRBJ2-7 to the DNA end suggests the J call may be wrong. CDR1 MGHRA and CDR2 YSYEKL come from the germline V gene. The CDR3 totals 20 residues. CDR3 DNA sequence: TGCGCCAGCAGCCAATTAATAGGGGGACCCGGGACAGGGACCTACAATGAGCAGTACTCC. This codes for CASSQLIGGPGTGTYNEQYS.

This clonotype appeared a single time. At one end the junction does not follow the germline gene, possibly because of a read error. V is TRBV29-1 and J is TRBJ1-2, with D maybe TRBD1 (5 bases). The CDR3 is 14 amino acids. Germline V lookup: CDR1 SQVTM, CDR2 ANQGSEA. CDR3 coding DNA: TGTAGCGTTGGGACCTCCTTAGTTCACGGTGGCTACACCTTC. Translation gives CSVGTSLVHGGYTF.